One sample yielded the 7 T cell receptor beta chains listed below, sequenced in a study of blood T cell repertoires in COVID-19. The data were produced by immunoSEQ multiplex PCR, yet TCRdb's version contains in-frame clones alone and is incomplete. Here the sample spans hundreds of thousands of clones, 70% to 90% being singletons. Sequenced: peripheral blood. The receptors shown here come from a woman aged 25 to 39 with COVID-19, enrolled during active disease.

The chain has TRBV27 and TRBJ2-1, with 7 bases that match TRBD2. This CDR3 is 15 amino acids long. Trimming cost V 4 bases and J 8 bases; bases outside gene matches: 11. Per germline, CDR1 MNHEY and CDR2 SMNVEV (reference sequence). CDR3: CASSSYQARGYEQFF. In DNA, the CDR3 is TGTGCCAGCAGTTCCTACCAGGCGCGGGGGTATGAGCAGTTCTTC.

The V call is TRBV11-2, the J call TRBJ2-1, with TRBD1 identical over 7 bases. The trim removed 4 bases at V and 0 bases at J, leaving 3 bases unmatched. The CDR3 is 15 residues long. Germline loops: CDR1 SGHAT, CDR2 FQNNGV. The CDR3 reads CASSSTGASYNEQFF. The CDR3 DNA reads TGTGCCAGCAGCTCAACAGGGGCCTCCTACAATGAGCAGTTCTTC.

J is TRBJ2-2 and V is TRBV29-1; TRBD1 matches 8 bases. The CDR3 covers 14 residues. CDR1 SQVTM and CDR2 ANQGSEA come from the germline V gene. The J segment lost 2 bases and the V segment lost 7 bases, leaving 6 bases of the junction unmatched. The CDR3 reads CSALDRVNTGELFF. DNA for the CDR3: TGCAGCGCCCTGGACAGGGTCAACACCGGGGAGCTGTTTTTT.

The chain combines TRBV5-1 with TRBJ1-5; 7 bases match TRBD1. CDR1 SGHRS and CDR2 YFSETQ come from the germline V gene. The CDR3 has 15 amino acids. V dropped 0 bases and J dropped 2; count of bases not matched to a gene: 2. This CDR3 is CASSLDGQGNQPQHF. In DNA, the CDR3 is TGCGCCAGCAGCTTGGACGGACAGGGCAATCAGCCCCAGCATTTT.

The J gene is TRBJ2-1, the V gene TRBV5-6; 13 bases match TRBD2. The trim removed 3 bases at V and 2 bases at J, leaving 8 bases unmatched. CDR1 is SGHDT and CDR2 is YYEEEE in the germline V gene. This CDR3 is built from 18 residues. CDR3 sequence: CASSSSGLAGDAYNEQFF. CDR3 sequence (DNA): TGTGCCAGCAGCTCCAGCGGACTAGCGGGAGACGCCTACAATGAGCAGTTCTTC. The full variable domain, its missing parts supplied by reference TRBV5-6 and TRBJ2-1, is DAGVTQSPTHLIKTRGQQVTLRCSPKSGHDTVSWYQQALGQGPQFIFQYYEEEERQRGNFPDRFSGHQFPNYSSELNVNALLLGDSALYLCASSSSGLAGDAYNEQFFGPGTRLTVL.

The rearrangement joins TRBV27 to TRBJ1-4, with D possibly being TRBD1 (5 bases). This CDR3 has 14 residues. Germline V lookup: CDR1 MNHEY, CDR2 SMNVEV (reference sequence). V lost 3 bases to trimming and J lost 5 bases, with 10 bases between them. The CDR3 sequence: CASSLGGDNEKLFF. The CDR3 DNA reads as TGTGCCAGCAGTTTGGGGGGGGACAATGAAAAACTGTTTTTT. The full variable domain, rest sourced from reference TRBV27 and TRBJ1-4, is EAQVTQNPRYLITVTGKKLTVTCSQNMNHEYMSWYRQDPGLGLRQIYYSMNVEVTDKGDVPEGYKVSRKEKRNFPLILESPSPNQTSLYFCASSLGGDNEKLFFGSGTQLSVL.

V and J are TRBV9 and TRBJ1-6; 9 bases map to TRBD1. The CDR3 is 17 residues long. The J segment lost 12 bases and the V segment lost 0 bases, leaving 13 bases of the junction unmatched. Germline CDR1 and CDR2: SGDLS and YYNGEE. CDR3 sequence (DNA): TGTGCCAGCAGCGTAGATCGGGGGACAGGGATCATTGTACCCCTCCACTTT. It encodes CASSVDRGTGIIVPLHF.